The clone carrying this T cell receptor beta chain was observed at least ten times. Its antigen is still unknown. This entry comes from a study of identical twins. This CDR3 comprises 14 residues. Deletions cut 1 base from V and 8 bases from J, with 12 bases between. Germline values: CDR1 SGHAT, CDR2 FQNNGV. Broader study findings: One should note that invariant MAIT and iNKT cells could partly confound zero-insertion analyses.

Through template switching, a universal primer site was introduced, and the cDNA contained unique molecular identifiers. TCRdb reanalysed the 5' RACE reads using MiXCR and keeps one entry per CDR3 protein. This sample has 270,000 or so distinct CDR3 sequences, with roughly 8% found just once. The same sample was also studied in work on yellow fever vaccine responses in identical twins. That source adds: Convergence reportedly seemed to mark part of the twins' vaccine T cell response, with personalization marking the rest.

The sample consisted of CD8+ T cells sorted from blood. This clonotype was obtained from a young woman in good health. V gene TRBV11-2 combines with J gene TRBJ2-1; D not certain. CDR3 DNA: TGTGCCAGCAGCTTAGCCGCACTTAACCATGAGCAGTTCTTC. Translated: CASSLAALNHEQFF.